The clone carrying this T cell receptor (beta chain) was recorded a few times. The Seattle patients, enrolled during active infection, were followed longitudinally. The record originates from a study of blood T cell repertoires in COVID-19. Only in-frame clones appear in the TCRdb table, and some are missing; sequencing was by immunoSEQ multiplex PCR. This sample has about 300,000 clones, with approximately 88% found just once. V shed 4 bases, J shed 6 bases, and the junction held 6 bases outside the gene matches. The CDR3 contains 14 residues. Germline assignment: CDR1 LNHDA and CDR2 SQIVND (reference sequence).

The clonotype originates from a human donor with COVID-19, enrolled during active disease. The donor label of this sample is uncertain. V usage is TRBV19 and J usage is TRBJ1-5, with 7 positions matching TRBD1. Specimen: peripheral blood. The CDR3 bases are TGTGCCAGTAGTACTACAGGGGATCGTCAGCCCCAGCATTTT. Translating gives CASSTTGDRQPQHF.